This TCR beta chain was sequenced in a study of identical twins. Findings and caveats of the study: Twin pairs' shared out-of-frame alpha sequences were enriched in low generation probability. High-abundance cord blood beta clonotypes had fewer insertions; memory repertoires showed none.

Carrying unique molecular identifiers, the cDNA also gained a universal primer site through template switching. From the 5' RACE reads, TCRdb called clonotypes with MiXCR, one entry per CDR3 protein. The sample lists under 900,000 distinct CDR3 sequences, about 12% seen once, with 1.5% to 2% in the top ten. This clonotype was seen a handful of times. Its antigen is still unknown. Germline CDR1 and CDR2: MNHEY and SVGEGT. V lost 2 bases and J 6 bases, leaving 16 bases between the germline ends. The CDR3 covers 15 residues. A further study also used this sample, focusing on yellow fever vaccine responses in identical twins.

The chain links TRBV6-2 or TRBV6-3 to TRBJ1-2; the D is unclear. Sequencing used PBMCs. This TCR was sampled from a young woman in good health. CDR3 sequence: CASSYALLVRDGYTF. The CDR3 DNA reads as TGTGCCAGCAGTTACGCTTTACTGGTGCGAGATGGCTACACCTTC.